This T cell receptor beta chain was recorded in a study of control samples from healthy donors and cancer patients. Produced via immunoSEQ multiplex PCR; TCRdb's table is partial and in-frame only. The top ten clones hold around 8.7% of a sample with approximately 120,000 clones, around 86% of them seen once. The V end lost 4 bases, the J end lost 7 bases, and 13 bases lay between the germline ends. The CDR3 totals 14 residues. Per germline, CDR1 LGHDT and CDR2 YNNKEL (reference sequence). This receptor was obtained from a man in his forties in good health. Sequenced material: blood. The V gene is TRBV3-1 (or the pseudogene TRBV3-2), the J gene TRBJ1-4; tentatively, D is TRBD1 (5 bases). The DNA of the CDR3 is TGTGCCAGCAGCCCACGGGACGGTCTTGAAAAACTGTTTTTT. It encodes CASSPRDGLEKLFF.